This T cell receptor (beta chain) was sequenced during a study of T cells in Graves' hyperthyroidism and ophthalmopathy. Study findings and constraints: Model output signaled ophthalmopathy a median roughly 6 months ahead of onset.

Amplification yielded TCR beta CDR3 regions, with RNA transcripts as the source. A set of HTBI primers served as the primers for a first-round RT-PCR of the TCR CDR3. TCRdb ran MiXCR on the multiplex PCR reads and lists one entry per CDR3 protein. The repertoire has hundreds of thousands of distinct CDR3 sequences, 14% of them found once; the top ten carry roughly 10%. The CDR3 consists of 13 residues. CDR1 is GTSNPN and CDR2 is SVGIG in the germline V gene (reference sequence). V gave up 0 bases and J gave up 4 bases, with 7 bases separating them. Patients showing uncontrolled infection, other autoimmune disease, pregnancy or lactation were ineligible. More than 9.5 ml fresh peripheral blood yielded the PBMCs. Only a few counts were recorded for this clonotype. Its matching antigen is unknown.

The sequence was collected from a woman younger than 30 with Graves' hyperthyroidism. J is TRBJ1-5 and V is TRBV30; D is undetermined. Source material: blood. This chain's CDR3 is CAWSVNWNQPQHF. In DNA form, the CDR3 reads TGTGCCTGGAGTGTAAATTGGAATCAGCCCCAGCATTTT.